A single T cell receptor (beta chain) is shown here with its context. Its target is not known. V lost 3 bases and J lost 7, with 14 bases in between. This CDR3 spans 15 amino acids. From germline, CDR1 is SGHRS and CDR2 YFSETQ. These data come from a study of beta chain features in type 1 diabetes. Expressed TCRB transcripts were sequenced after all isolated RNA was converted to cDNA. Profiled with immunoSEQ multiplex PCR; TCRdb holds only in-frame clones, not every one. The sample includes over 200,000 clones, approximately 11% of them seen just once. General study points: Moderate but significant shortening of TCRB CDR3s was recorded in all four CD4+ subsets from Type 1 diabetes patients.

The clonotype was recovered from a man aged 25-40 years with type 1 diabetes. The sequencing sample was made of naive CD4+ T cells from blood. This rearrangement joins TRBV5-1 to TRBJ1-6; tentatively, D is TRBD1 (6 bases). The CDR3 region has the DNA TGCGCCAGCAGCTGGGACACGGTTGGAAATTCACCCCTCCACTTT. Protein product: CASSWDTVGNSPLHF.